The 30 T cell receptor beta chains below come from one sample, sequenced in a study of radiotherapy plus CTLA-4 blockade in lung cancer. The protocol was immunoSEQ multiplex PCR, while the TCRdb copy is restricted to in-frame clones and leaves out a portion. Of about 51,000 clones listed, roughly 83% are singletons. The sequences come from peripheral blood, collected from a patient treated with radiotherapy plus ipilimumab. These receptors were collected from a human donor with non-small cell lung cancer who had a complete response to radiotherapy plus ipilimumab.

The chain combines TRBV19 with TRBJ2-1, with D perhaps TRBD1 (8 bases). Germline V gene sequence: CDR1 LNHDA, CDR2 SQIVND (reference sequence). Trimming shortened V by 1 base and J by 9 bases, and 16 bases separated the two germline ends. The CDR3 extends over 15 amino acids. The CDR3 DNA is TGTGCCAGTAGTATAGGGACAGGGAGGGTAAGTGAGCAGTTCTTC. It encodes CASSIGTGRVSEQFF.

This chain uses TRBV6-5 with TRBJ1-2; 8 bases match TRBD1. V lost 1 base, J lost 4 bases, and 5 bases stayed unmatched. The CDR3 totals 15 residues. CDR1 MNHEY and CDR2 SVGAGI come from the germline V gene. CDR3 sequence (DNA): TGTGCCAGCAGTTACTATCGGGGACAGGTCTATGGCTACACCTTC. Translating gives CASSYYRGQVYGYTF.

J is TRBJ2-3 and V is TRBV11-3, with D perhaps matching TRBD2 (6 bases). The CDR3 totals 12 residues. Deletions cut 3 bases from V and 6 bases from J, with 7 bases between. CDR1 is SGHNT, CDR2 YENEEA, per germline. The CDR3, as DNA: TGTGCCAGCAGCTTGGCGGGGGATACGCAGTATTTT. Protein product: CASSLAGDTQYF.

V usage is TRBV4-2 and J usage is TRBJ2-3; D unclear. Germline-derived CDR1 and CDR2 are LGHNA and YNFKEQ. V lost 6 bases and J 2 bases, leaving 15 bases between the germline ends. CDR3 length equals 15 residues. The CDR3 DNA follows: TGTGCCAGCAGTCCAAGACGCGGAACCACAGATACGCAGTATTTT. Amino acid sequence: CASSPRRGTTDTQYF.

This clone came up a few times. The chain employs TRBV10-3 and TRBJ1-6; 8 nucleotides line up with TRBD1. Per germline, CDR1 ENHRY and CDR2 SYGVKD. This CDR3 is built from 14 residues. V shed 5 bases and J 7 bases; nucleotides not matched to a gene: 4. CDR3 DNA: TGTGCCATCAGTCTTGGACAGGGCAATTCACCCCTCCACTTT. Protein product: CAISLGQGNSPLHF.

V is TRBV5-6 and J is TRBJ1-1; no clear D gene. Between the trimmed V and J ends, which lost 2 bases and 5 bases, there was a span of 13 bases. This CDR3 contains 14 residues. Germline CDR1 SGHDT, CDR2 YYEEEE. CDR3 amino acids: CASSLRQDGTEAFF. CDR3 nucleotides: TGTGCCAGCAGCTTAAGGCAGGATGGTACTGAAGCTTTCTTT.

The chain recombines TRBV5-1 with TRBJ2-5; 7 positions match TRBD2. V shed 0 bases, J shed 5 bases, and the junction held 10 bases outside the gene matches. This CDR3 contains 16 residues. Per the germline V gene, CDR1 is SGHRS and CDR2 is YFSETQ. This CDR3 reads CASSLGELARGETQYF. The CDR3 DNA follows: TGCGCCAGCAGCTTGGGGGAACTAGCGCGAGGGGAGACCCAGTACTTC. Using reference TRBV5-1 and TRBJ2-5 for the parts outside the CDR3, the full variable domain is KAGVTQTPRYLIKTRGQQVTLSCSPISGHRSVSWYQQTPGQGLQFLFEYFSETQRNKGNFPGRFSGRQFSNSRSEMNVSTLELGDSALYLCASSLGELARGETQYFGPGTRLLVL.

The chain joins TRBV4-3 to TRBJ1-1, with a possible D match to TRBD1 (6 bases). The CDR3 runs 15 residues. Per germline, CDR1 LGHNA and CDR2 YSLEER. V lost 0 bases to trimming and J lost 4 bases, with 12 bases between them. The DNA of the CDR3 is TGCGCCAGCAGCCAAGATCGCCAGGGGAGCACTGAAGCTTTCTTT. Encoded protein: CASSQDRQGSTEAFF.

This chain links TRBV10-3 with TRBJ2-1; 9 bases line up with TRBD1. Germline lookup yields CDR1 ENHRY and CDR2 SYGVKD. Germline trimming cut 4 bases from V and 10 bases from J; bases unmatched to any gene: 8. This CDR3 contains 14 residues. The CDR3 loop is CAISGRTGVREQFF. The CDR3 DNA reads TGTGCCATCAGTGGTCGGACAGGGGTTCGGGAGCAGTTCTTC.

The chain employs TRBV12-5 and TRBJ2-7, with TRBD1 as a possible D gene (6 bases). V lost 3 bases, J lost 9 bases, and 15 bases lay in between. The CDR3 totals 13 residues. Germline loops: CDR1 LGHNT, CDR2 FRNRAP. The CDR3 nucleotides are TGTGCTAGTGGTTTAGCACCGGCGGACAGGCAGTACTTC. Its protein is CASGLAPADRQYF.

The chain couples TRBV9 to TRBJ1-1; D is perhaps TRBD1 (6 bases). This CDR3 is 15 amino acids long. Germline-derived CDR1 and CDR2 are SGDLS and YYNGEE. The germline V and J ends were trimmed by 1 base and 4 bases, with 14 bases remaining between them. The CDR3 nucleotides are TGTGCCAGCAGCGTACAGGCAGGGGCCGGCACTGAAGCTTTCTTT. It translates to CASSVQAGAGTEAFF.

There are a few counts of this clone. The chain has TRBV5-6 and TRBJ2-7; tentative D call: TRBD2 (5 bases). The CDR3 covers 15 residues. Germline CDR1 is SGHDT and CDR2 is YYEEEE. V lost 5 bases and J lost 3, with 18 bases in between. Here the CDR3 DNA reads TGTGCCAGCAGTCACAGAGTTCGGGGAAACTACGAGCAGTACGTC. Amino acids: CASSHRVRGNYEQYV.

The CDR3 here is CASSLKPGQGRGYTF. The DNA of the CDR3 is TGTGCCAGCAGCCTAAAACCGGGACAGGGACGTGGCTACACCTTC. The chain carries TRBV9 and TRBJ1-2; 9 bases match TRBD1. V lost 4 bases, J lost 7 bases, and 11 bases stayed unmatched. The CDR3 is 15 amino acids. Germline assignment: CDR1 SGDLS and CDR2 YYNGEE. The full variable domain, rest sourced from reference TRBV9 and TRBJ1-2, is DSGVTQTPKHLITATGQRVTLRCSPRSGDLSVYWYQQSLDQGLQFLIQYYNGEERAKGNILERFSAQQFPDLHSELNLSSLELGDSALYFCASSLKPGQGRGYTFGSGTRLTVV.

In its sample, this clone was seen once. This CDR3 is CATSRDRGGAREKLFF. The CDR3 region has the DNA TGTGCCACCAGCAGAGATCGGGGGGGCGCCCGGGAAAAACTGTTTTTT. This sequence joins TRBV15 and TRBJ1-4, with D perhaps matching TRBD1 (6 bases). Trimming took 0 bases from V and 8 from J, leaving 16 bases between them. The CDR3 has 16 residues. Looked up from germline, CDR1 is LNHNV and CDR2 is YYDKDF (reference sequence).

The V and J genes are TRBV9 and TRBJ1-3; D gene ambiguous. This CDR3 region has 14 residues. Germline loops: CDR1 SGDLS, CDR2 YYNGEE. V lost 2 bases and J 1 base, leaving 7 bases between the germline ends. The CDR3 coding sequence is TGTGCCAGCAGCGTCGGGATATCTGGAAACACCATATATTTT. Residues: CASSVGISGNTIYF.

This clone is a singleton in its sample. The chain recombines TRBV9 with TRBJ2-2, with D possibly being TRBD1 (7 bases). Germline CDR1 reads SGDLS; CDR2 reads YYNGEE. The CDR3 length is 15 residues. Trimming removed 3 bases at V and 9 bases at J, with 18 bases between. Written as DNA, the CDR3 is TGTGCCAGCAGCGCGGGGGACAGATTCGGCCGGGAGCTGTTTTTT. Translation: CASSAGDRFGRELFF.

The chain couples TRBV5-6 to TRBJ1-2; TRBD1 is a possible D gene (5 bases). The CDR3 loop spans 14 amino acids. The V end was cut by 4 bases, the J end by 4 bases, with 14 bases between. Looked up from germline, CDR1 is SGHDT and CDR2 is YYEEEE. As DNA, the CDR3 is TGTGCCAGCAGCCCTGTGCAGGGTGGCTATGGCTACACCTTC. It specifies CASSPVQGGYGYTF. Combining the CDR3 with reference TRBV5-6 and TRBJ1-2 gives the whole variable domain DAGVTQSPTHLIKTRGQQVTLRCSPKSGHDTVSWYQQALGQGPQFIFQYYEEEERQRGNFPDRFSGHQFPNYSSELNVNALLLGDSALYLCASSPVQGGYGYTFGSGTRLTVV.

The chain recombines TRBV18 with TRBJ2-7; TRBD1 is a possible D gene (6 bases). The CDR3 is 14 residues long. In germline, CDR1 is KGHSH, CDR2 LQKENI. V lost 6 bases to trimming and J lost 6 bases, with 18 bases between them. This CDR3 is CASSEGDPRGEQYV. The CDR3 DNA follows: TGTGCCAGCTCCGAGGGGGACCCCCGCGGCGAGCAGTACGTC.

CDR3 sequence (DNA): TGCGCCAGCAGCCTGAGGGCGGAAAACACCGGGGAGCTGTTTTTT. It yields the protein CASSLRAENTGELFF. The chain couples TRBV5-1 to TRBJ2-2, with D possibly being TRBD2 (5 bases). Germline CDR1 SGHRS, CDR2 YFSETQ. The CDR3 totals 15 residues. Trimming removed 4 bases at V and 2 bases at J, with 12 bases between.

The chain has TRBV19 and TRBJ2-7; no firm D call. Trimming removed 6 bases from V and 0 bases from J, with 12 bases in between. The length of the CDR3 is 14 residues. The germline gives CDR1 LNHDA, CDR2 SQIVND (reference sequence). CDR3 coding DNA: TGTGCCAGTAGCTCCGGAGACTCCTCCTACGAGCAGTACGTC. Amino acid sequence: CASSSGDSSYEQYV.

This sequence joins TRBV6-5 and TRBJ1-4, with 7 bases fitting TRBD1. This CDR3 is 15 amino acids long. The V gene's germline CDR1 is MNHEY and CDR2 SVGAGI. Trimming removed 2 bases from V and 7 bases from J; junction bases left unmatched: 7. The CDR3: CASSYVGDSVEKLFF. CDR3 bases: TGTGCCAGCAGTTACGTGGGGGACAGCGTTGAAAAACTGTTTTTT.

This clone occurred a few times. V is TRBV5-1 and J is TRBJ1-4; D is unresolved. The CDR3 contains 15 residues. Trimming cost V 0 bases and J 8 bases, with 14 bases left between them. Germline lookup yields CDR1 SGHRS and CDR2 YFSETQ. CDR3 in amino acids: CASSLAGRGAEKLFF. As DNA, the CDR3 is TGCGCCAGCAGCTTGGCTGGTCGGGGAGCGGAAAAACTGTTTTTT.

This chain connects TRBV6-1 to TRBJ1-6, with a tentative D call TRBD1 (6 bases). Germline V lookup: CDR1 MNHNS, CDR2 SASEGT. CDR3 length equals 15 residues. Trimming removed 2 bases from V and 8 bases from J, with 13 bases in between. This CDR3 is CASSERGRGDSPLHF. The CDR3, as DNA: TGTGCCAGCAGTGAACGGGGCAGGGGTGATTCACCCCTCCACTTT.

This clone was seen more than once but under ten times. The rearrangement uses TRBV19 and TRBJ1-1, with 9 positions matching TRBD1. V lost 4 bases to trimming and J lost 1 base; unmatched junction nucleotides: 1. Germline lookup yields CDR1 LNHDA and CDR2 SQIVND (reference sequence). The CDR3 is made up of 14 amino acids. The CDR3 nucleotides are TGTGCCAGTAGTACGACAGGGGGGAACACTGAAGCTTTCTTT. It translates to CASSTTGGNTEAFF.

The V gene is TRBV4-2, the J gene TRBJ2-1; 10 bases fit TRBD2. The V and J ends lost 2 bases and 1 base, in that order; junction bases with no gene match: 8. There are 18 residues in the CDR3. Germline-derived CDR1 and CDR2 are LGHNA and YNFKEQ. CDR3 nucleotides: TGTGCCAGCAGCCAACGGCTAGCGGGAGTCGGGTCCTACAATGAGCAGTTCTTC. It yields the protein CASSQRLAGVGSYNEQFF.

A few counts support this clone. The V call is TRBV5-1, the J call TRBJ2-3; D possibly corresponds to TRBD1 (6 bases). The CDR3 is 15 residues long. V lost 4 bases and J lost 7, with 19 bases in between. Germline V CDR1 and CDR2: SGHRS, YFSETQ. CDR3 in amino acids: CASSLTPRDTNTQYF. CDR3 DNA: TGCGCCAGCAGCCTCACCCCCCGGGACACGAATACGCAGTATTTT.

The rearrangement joins TRBV4-3 to TRBJ2-2, with D possibly matching TRBD1 (5 bases). CDR1 is LGHNA and CDR2 is YSLEER in the germline V gene. This CDR3 contains 17 residues. V was shortened by 1 base and J by 5 bases, with 17 bases between the two germline ends. In nucleotides, the CDR3 is TGCGCCAGCAGCCAAGTGGGGCTGTTGGTGGGAACCGGGGAGCTGTTTTTT. Translating gives CASSQVGLLVGTGELFF.

The chain recombines TRBV5-4 with TRBJ2-2, with 9 positions matching TRBD2. The CDR3 is made up of 17 amino acids. The V segment lost 4 bases and the J segment 4 bases; nucleotides outside the gene matches: 11. Germline V gene sequence: CDR1 SGHNT, CDR2 YYREEE (reference sequence). CDR3 coding DNA: TGTGCCAGCAGCCCAGGAACTAGCGGGTGGGGCACCGGGGAGCTGTTTTTT. Residues: CASSPGTSGWGTGELFF.

The V call is TRBV5-1, the J call TRBJ1-2; 9 nucleotides align to TRBD1. CDR3 length: 14 residues. V lost 0 bases and J lost 6; bases outside the gene matches: 3. CDR1 is SGHRS and CDR2 is YFSETQ in the germline V gene. The CDR3 protein is CASSLGDRADGYTF. The CDR3 coding sequence is TGCGCCAGCAGCTTGGGGGACAGGGCGGATGGCTACACCTTC.

This clone occurred a few times. The chain is built from TRBV18 and TRBJ1-1, with D maybe TRBD1 (6 bases). The V end lost 7 bases, the J end lost 4 bases, and 16 bases lay between the germline ends. Germline CDR1 is KGHSH and CDR2 is LQKENI. CDR3 length: 14 residues. CDR3 amino acids: CASLMGIGGTEAFF. For the CDR3, the DNA is TGTGCCAGCTTAATGGGAATAGGGGGCACTGAAGCTTTCTTT.